This record looks at one T cell receptor (beta chain) sequence and its context. What it binds is unknown. This sample is part of a study of T cell responses to AZD1222 COVID-19 vaccine. The junction had 8 bases not matched to a gene; V was cut back by 2 bases and J by 0 bases. This CDR3 spans 19 amino acids. Germline lookup yields CDR1 MNHNS and CDR2 SASEGT. Some clones are missing from TCRdb's copy, which holds only in-frame ones; the method was immunoSEQ multiplex PCR. The sample includes about 97,000 clones, more than 85% of them seen just once. General study results and limits: Donors were mostly white British, more females; clonal diversity possibly underestimated. As reported, nearly half of all spike-specific TCRs target variant regions that are unmutated.

The receptor's source is an adult in good health. This specimen consisted of peripheral blood, obtained on day 0 of AZD1222 vaccination. This chain uses TRBV6-1 with TRBJ1-6; 9 bases fit TRBD1. The CDR3 sequence: CASSEKDRGPSSYNSPLHF. The CDR3 region has the DNA TGTGCCAGCAGTGAAAAGGACAGGGGCCCCAGCTCCTATAATTCACCCCTCCACTTT.